The rows below give T cell receptor beta chains drawn from one sample of a study of cytomegalovirus exposure and HLA in healthy donors. Assay used: immunoSEQ multiplex PCR; TCRdb lists only in-frame clones, some missing. This sample carries some 150,000 clones, over 60% of them seen once, and the ten largest clones take 6.5% to 7%. The sample was PBMCs. The receptors were sampled from a man aged 35 to 55 in good health and CMV-seropositive. The CDR3 runs from the conserved cysteine through the conserved F or W. Some rows mark clone size as missing; the rest say once, few, many or name a class of expanded clone.

cdr3_length,j_call,clone_size,v_call,cdr3_aa
16,TRBJ1-5,few,TRBV7-9,CASSGPGQGWDQPQHF
15,TRBJ2-3,-,TRBV2,CASSPRTSGTDTQYF
15,TRBJ2-7,-,TRBV5-1,CASSPTQGLVYEQYF
14,TRBJ2-7,-,TRBV6-5,CASSRQGRSYEQYF
11,TRBJ1-4,-,TRBV6-1,CASSTGGKLFF
15,TRBJ2-7,-,TRBV29-1,CSVEELQGHSYEQYF
14,TRBJ1-1,-,TRBV6-6,CASSSALVGTEAFF
15,TRBJ1-4,-,TRBV4-2,CASSPGTVAFEKLFF
13,TRBJ2-5,-,TRBV18,CASLRARQETQYF
16,TRBJ2-2,-,TRBV19,CASSIKSRTGTGELFF
15,TRBJ2-1,once,TRBV5-1,CASSSGLARNNEQFF
18,TRBJ1-3,-,TRBV30,CAWSATERGIPSGNTIYF
13,TRBJ2-7,once,TRBV29-1,CSGLGGKGYEQYF
13,TRBJ1-1,few,TRBV5-6,CASRAGLNTEAFF
11,TRBJ2-1,-,TRBV13,CASSYRSEQFF
18,TRBJ1-2,-,TRBV4-3,CASSQEWSFRVGGYGYTF
15,TRBJ2-2,-,TRBV7-9,CASSNRDRGPGELFF